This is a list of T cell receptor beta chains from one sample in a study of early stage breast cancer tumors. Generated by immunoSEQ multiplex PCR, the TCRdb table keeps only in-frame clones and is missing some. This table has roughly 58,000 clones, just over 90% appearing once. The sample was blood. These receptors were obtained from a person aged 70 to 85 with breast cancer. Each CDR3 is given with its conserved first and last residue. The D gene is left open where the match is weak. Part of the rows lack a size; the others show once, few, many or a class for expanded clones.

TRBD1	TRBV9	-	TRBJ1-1	TGTGCCAGCAGCGTAGTCACAGGGGAAAGAAACACTGAAGCTTTCTTT	CASSVVTGERNTEAFF
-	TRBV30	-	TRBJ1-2	TGTGCCTGGAGAAAGATCGGGGATGGGGGCTACACCTTC	CAWRKIGDGGYTF
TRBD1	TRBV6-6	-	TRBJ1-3	TGTGCCAGCACCCCCTCCAGGGGGAGTGATAAAAACACCATATATTTT	CASTPSRGSDKNTIYF
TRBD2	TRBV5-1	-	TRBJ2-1	TGCGCCAGCAGCCCGGGCGAGGGACTAGGTTTTGGTGGTGAGCAGTTCTTC	CASSPGEGLGFGGEQFF
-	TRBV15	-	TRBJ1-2	TGTGCCACCAGCCGACGGGAGGGACATTGGGAAGGCTACACCTTC	CATSRREGHWEGYTF
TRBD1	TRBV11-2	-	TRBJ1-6	TGTGCCAGCAGCTCGGGACAGTCCTCTAGCACCCTCCACTTT	CASSSGQSSSTLHF
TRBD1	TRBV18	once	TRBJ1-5	TGTGCCAGCTCACTATCTGTAGAAGGACAGGACATAGACAATCAGCCCCAGCATTTT	CASSLSVEGQDIDNQPQHF
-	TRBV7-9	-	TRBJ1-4	TGTGCCAGCAGCTTAGTGACAGGAGAAACTAATGAAAAACTGTTTTTT	CASSLVTGETNEKLFF
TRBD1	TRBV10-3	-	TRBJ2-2	TGTGCCACCGGGACAGGGGGCACCGGGGAGCTGTTTTTT	CATGTGGTGELFF
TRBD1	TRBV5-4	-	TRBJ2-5	TGTGCCAGCACTAGACAGGGCTTATTGACGGAGACCCAGTACTTC	CASTRQGLLTETQYF
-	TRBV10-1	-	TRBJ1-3	TGCGCCAGCAGTGGACAGGGAAACACCATATATTTT	CASSGQGNTIYF
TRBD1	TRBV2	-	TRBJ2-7	TGTGCCAGCAGCTTACGGACAGGGATAGGGCGCGAGCAGTACTTC	CASSLRTGIGREQYF
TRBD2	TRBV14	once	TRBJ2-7	TGTGCCAGCAGCCACCGACTAGCGGGGGACTACGAGCAGTACTTC	CASSHRLAGDYEQYF
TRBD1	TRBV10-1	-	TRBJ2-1	TGCGCCAGCAGTCCCGGGACAGGGATGAATGAGCAGTTCTTC	CASSPGTGMNEQFF
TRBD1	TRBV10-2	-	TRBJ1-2	TGCGCCAGCGGGGACAGGGAAAACTATGGCTACACCTTC	CASGDRENYGYTF
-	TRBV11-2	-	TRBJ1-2	TGTGCCAGCAGCTTACGCGGGCAGAACTATGGCTACACCTTC	CASSLRGQNYGYTF
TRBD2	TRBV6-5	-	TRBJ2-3	TGTGCCAGCACTCGGACTAGCGTAAACACAGATACGCAGTATTTT	CASTRTSVNTDTQYF
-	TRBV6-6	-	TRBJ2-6	TGTGCCAGCAGTCCACAGGAAACTGGGGCCAACGTCCTGACTTTC	CASSPQETGANVLTF
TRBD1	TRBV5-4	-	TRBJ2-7	TGTGCCAGCAGCCGGACAGGGGGGGCCTACGAGCAGTACTTC	CASSRTGGAYEQYF
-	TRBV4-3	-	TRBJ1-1	TGCGCCAGCAGCCAAGAGTTCAGGAAGGCTACTGAAGCTTTCTTT	CASSQEFRKATEAFF
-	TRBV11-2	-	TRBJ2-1	TGTGCCAGCAGCCCGGGGATCACCTACAATGAGCAGTTCTTC	CASSPGITYNEQFF
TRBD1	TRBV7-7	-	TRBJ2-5	TGTGCCAGCAGCCACGGGACAGGGTGGGAGACCCAGTACTTC	CASSHGTGWETQYF
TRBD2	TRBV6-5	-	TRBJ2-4	TGTGCCAGCAGTTACTCAAATAGCGGGGGCCTAAACATTCAGTACTTC	CASSYSNSGGLNIQYF
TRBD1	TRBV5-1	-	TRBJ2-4	TGCGCCAGCAGCTTGCGGGGGGACTTTGTACGGACAGGGGGCGTCCAAGCCAAAAACATTCAGTACTTC	CASSLRGDFVRTGGVQAKNIQYF
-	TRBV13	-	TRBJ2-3	TGTGCCAGCAGCGGTATGACACCAGGTCCCCGCCTCACCACAGATACGCAGTATTTT	CASSGMTPGPRLTTDTQYF
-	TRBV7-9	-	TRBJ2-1	TGTGCCAGCAGCTTAGTAGGAGAGATCAATGAGCAGTTCTTC	CASSLVGEINEQFF
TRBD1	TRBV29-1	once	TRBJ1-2	TGCAGCGTTGAGGCAGGGGGCGGCGGCTACACCTTC	CSVEAGGGGYTF
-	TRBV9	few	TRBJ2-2	TGTGCCAGCAGCGTACTCCAGGATGTCGGGGAGCTGTTTTTT	CASSVLQDVGELFF
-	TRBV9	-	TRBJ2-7	TGTGCCAGCAGCGTAGGGGCTAGCGCCTCCTACGAGCAGTACTTC	CASSVGASASYEQYF
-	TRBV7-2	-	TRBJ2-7	TGTGCCAGCAGCGTGGCCCCCGGCGGCACCTACGAGCAGTACTTC	CASSVAPGGTYEQYF
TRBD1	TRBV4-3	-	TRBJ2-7	TGCGCCAGCAGCCAAGATGTGGCGGGACAGGGTTCCGGCGAGCAGTACTTC	CASSQDVAGQGSGEQYF
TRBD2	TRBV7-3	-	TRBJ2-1	TGTGCCAGCAGCCCGACCGGGACTAGCAATGAGCAGTTCTTC	CASSPTGTSNEQFF
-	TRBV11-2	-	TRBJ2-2	TGTGCCAGCAGTTATCCTATAGCGGTCACCGGGGAGCTGTTTTTT	CASSYPIAVTGELFF
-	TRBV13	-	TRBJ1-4	TGTGCCAGCAGCTTCTCAGGGAGGAAACTGTTTTTT	CASSFSGRKLFF
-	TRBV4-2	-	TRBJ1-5	TGTGCCAGCAGCCAAGTCGGAGTTGGGGGGAACAATCAGCCCCAGCATTTT	CASSQVGVGGNNQPQHF
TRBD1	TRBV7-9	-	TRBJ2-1	TGTGCCAGCAGTGATGACAGGGGTTGGTATGAGCAGTTCTTC	CASSDDRGWYEQFF
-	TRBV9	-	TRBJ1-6	TGTGCCAGCCAAAACGGGGACGGACTAAATTCACCCCTCCACTTT	CASQNGDGLNSPLHF
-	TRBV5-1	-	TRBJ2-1	TGCGCCAGCGGGTCCGACGGGTCGGTACCCCCCTACAATGAGCAGTTCTTC	CASGSDGSVPPYNEQFF
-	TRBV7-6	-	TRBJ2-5	TGTGCCAGCAGCTTAGTACAGGTAGAAGAGACCCAGTACTTC	CASSLVQVEETQYF
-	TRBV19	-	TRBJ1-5	TGTGCCAGTAGTCAAAGCCGCGCGCAGGGGAATCAGCCCCAGCATTTT	CASSQSRAQGNQPQHF
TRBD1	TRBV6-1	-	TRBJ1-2	TGTGCCAGCAGTGAAGGAACAGGGGGCCTCTATGGCTACACCTTC	CASSEGTGGLYGYTF
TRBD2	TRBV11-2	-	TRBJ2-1	TGTGCCAGCAGCCGACGACTAGCGGGAGGGGAGAATGAGCAGTTCTTC	CASSRRLAGGENEQFF
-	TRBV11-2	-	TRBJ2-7	TGTGCCAGCAGCCTACCAGGGTTGGAGCAGTACTTC	CASSLPGLEQYF
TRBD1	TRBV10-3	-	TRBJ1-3	TGTGCCATCAGTGAGCAGGGGGCGTCTGGAAACACCATATATTTT	CAISEQGASGNTIYF
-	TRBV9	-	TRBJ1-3	TGTGCCAGCAGCGTAACAACAGGAAGCTCTGGAAACACCATATATTTT	CASSVTTGSSGNTIYF
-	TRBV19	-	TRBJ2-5	TGTGCCAGTAGTATTGCGGACAAAGAGACCCAGTACTTC	CASSIADKETQYF
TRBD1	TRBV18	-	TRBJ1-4	TGTGCCAGCTCACCATCCGGGACAGATGAAAAACTGTTTTTT	CASSPSGTDEKLFF
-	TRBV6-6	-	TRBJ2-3	TGTGCCAGCAGTTACTCGGGGCGGTTGGGCACAGATACGCAGTATTTT	CASSYSGRLGTDTQYF
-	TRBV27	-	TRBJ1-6	TGTGCCAGCCGACAACACAACCCGGGAAATTCACCCCTCCACTTT	CASRQHNPGNSPLHF
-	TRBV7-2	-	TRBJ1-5	TGTGCCAGCACCGGGGGGGACGGAAGAAATCAGCCCCAGCATTTT	CASTGGDGRNQPQHF
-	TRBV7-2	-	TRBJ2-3	TGTGCCAGCAGCTTCTCTATGAATACGCAGTATTTT	CASSFSMNTQYF
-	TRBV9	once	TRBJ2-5	TGTGCCAGCAGCGTCGTCGGGGATTTACAAGAGACCCAGTACTTC	CASSVVGDLQETQYF
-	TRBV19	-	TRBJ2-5	TGTGCCAGTAGTATCGGGCAGAGCGGAACGTACCAAGAGACCCAGTACTTC	CASSIGQSGTYQETQYF